The source of this T cell receptor beta chain is a study of T cells after yellow fever vaccination. Study outcomes and limitations: The study re-detected most primary-vaccination clones after the booster (approximately 97% CD4, roughly 88% CD8). The study found a weaker secondary response that peaked faster, day 5 versus 15. Contamination by abundant bulk-population clonotypes could be present in FACS-sorted repertoires. The CD4 compartment and the CD8 compartment contained a small share of clonotypes in common.

This clonotype has more than one count but fewer than ten. Its antigen is currently unknown. TCRdb reanalysed the 5' RACE reads using MiXCR and keeps one entry per CDR3 protein. The profile shows almost 600,000 distinct CDR3 sequences, roughly 13% of them singletons. Trimming shortened V by 3 bases and J by 5 bases, and 14 bases separated the two germline ends. This CDR3 is 14 amino acids long. Germline V gene sequence: CDR1 SGHNT, CDR2 YYREEE (reference sequence). The TCR sequence derives from a man under 40 who received the YFV17D yellow fever vaccine. The material sequenced was PBMCs, taken on the day of the yellow fever booster vaccination. V gene TRBV5-4 combines with J gene TRBJ2-5; maybe TRBD2 (7 bases). In DNA form, the CDR3 reads TGTGCCAGCAGCTACCGGGGGGCGTGGGAGACCCAGTACTTC. It yields the protein CASSYRGAWETQYF.